The rows below give T cell receptor beta chains drawn from one sample of a study of technical replicates of blood from a handful of donors. TCRdb's copy holds only in-frame clones and misses some; the assay was immunoSEQ multiplex PCR. The data hold tens of thousands of clones, with roughly 91% observed a single time. Sequencing used PBMCs. The receptors were sampled from a human donor in good health. Some clones in this sample may be carry-over from other donors' samples. The conserved cysteine and the conserved F or W are not part of the CDR3 here. Expanded clones get a size class; other rows say once, few or many, or leave the size out.

. TRBV6-6 ASGLAGGNTYEQY
. TRBV6-6 ASTLSGGGRYNEQF
. TRBV9 ASSAGLAGVEVEQF
once TRBV5-1 ASSLETGGKTQY
. TRBV25-1 ASTRMGQGGETQY
. TRBV5-1 ASSKTGDSYGYT
. TRBV7-2 ASSLGASNTGELF
. TRBV10-2 ASSWTSGTTDTQY
few TRBV5-1 ASRPGGGTNTEAF
. TRBV10-3 AISAGGLSYNEQF
. TRBV14 ASSQMSGGELF
. TRBV2 ASSVPGSGAPGELF
. TRBV5-1 ASSKGPPSNQPQH
. TRBV6-5 ASSLQGVRDTQY
. TRBV7-2 ASSLPPRGGAAEQF
. TRBV7-9 ASSLGGGAENEQF
. TRBV14 ASSRGTGSGANVLT
. TRBV29-1 SGGEAGASETQY
. TRBV6-1 ASSVVVETDTQY
once TRBV9 ASSSEGSDYGYT
. TRBV6-5 ASSSPRSAGGDTQY
. TRBV29-1 SVEWGLSGSRLEQF
. TRBV5-4 ASSLGTGALVIEQY
once TRBV7-8 ASSLQTGVISGYT
. TRBV18 ASSPLSGGYGYT
. TRBV30 ARTLSNEQF
. TRBV6-5 ASSYLPTGAYEQY
. TRBV7-9 ASSQGELDRVTGELF
. TRBV18 ASSPPLEETQY
. TRBV9 ASSVGTGVRTDTQY
. TRBV7-8 ASSLSTEVAGGKDTQY
. TRBV5-1 ASNRGGGSADTQY
. TRBV30 AWSPGQGGQETQY
. TRBV5-1 ASSWGREGLGDTQY
once TRBV6-6 ASSQTSGNYEQY
. TRBV11-2 ASSFGGAAYEQY
. TRBV9 ASSTGLASGELF
. TRBV7-9 ASSLSQGNEQF
. TRBV18 ASSPSLSYEQY
. TRBV7-2 ASSQGTGEIEQY
. TRBV18 ASSPQDRGGTEAF
few TRBV30 AWTTLSGINSPLH
. TRBV30 AYGADHSNEKLF
. TRBV19 ASSGGSYEQY
. TRBV6-1 ATARGPLSYEQY
. TRBV7-8 ASSASGGSDTQY
. TRBV7-8 ASSPTFLNYEQY
. TRBV2 ASSEWTGGSEAF
. TRBV2 ASNTGLNEKLF
. TRBV27 ASSPRTSGTYTDTQY
once TRBV4-2 ASSQLDLRGSPLH
once TRBV18 ASSPPVSYEQY
few TRBV6-6 ASSYWRESHEQY
. TRBV7-2 ASSLSGSLWGYT
. TRBV4-3 ASSQDRGQLGNTIY
. TRBV5-4 ASSLDRNGYT
medium-sized TRBV6-5 ASSSITYEAF
. TRBV13 ASSSQTAGPRAQY
. TRBV5-6 ASSPEESYGYT